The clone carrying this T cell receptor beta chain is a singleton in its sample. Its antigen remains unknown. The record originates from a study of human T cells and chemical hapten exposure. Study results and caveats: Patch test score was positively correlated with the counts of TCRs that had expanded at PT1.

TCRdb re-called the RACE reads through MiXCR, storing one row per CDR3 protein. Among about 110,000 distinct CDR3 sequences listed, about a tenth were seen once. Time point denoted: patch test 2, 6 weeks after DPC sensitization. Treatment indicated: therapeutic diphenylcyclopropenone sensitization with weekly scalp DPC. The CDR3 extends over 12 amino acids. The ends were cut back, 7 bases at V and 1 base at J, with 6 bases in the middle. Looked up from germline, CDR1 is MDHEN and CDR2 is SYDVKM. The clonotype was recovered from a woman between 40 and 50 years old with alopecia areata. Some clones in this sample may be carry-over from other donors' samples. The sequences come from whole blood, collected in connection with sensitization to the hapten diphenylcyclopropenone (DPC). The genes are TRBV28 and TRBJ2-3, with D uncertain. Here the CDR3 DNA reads TGTGCCAGCACCTTGGGCACAGATACGCAGTATTTT. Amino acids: CASTLGTDTQYF.